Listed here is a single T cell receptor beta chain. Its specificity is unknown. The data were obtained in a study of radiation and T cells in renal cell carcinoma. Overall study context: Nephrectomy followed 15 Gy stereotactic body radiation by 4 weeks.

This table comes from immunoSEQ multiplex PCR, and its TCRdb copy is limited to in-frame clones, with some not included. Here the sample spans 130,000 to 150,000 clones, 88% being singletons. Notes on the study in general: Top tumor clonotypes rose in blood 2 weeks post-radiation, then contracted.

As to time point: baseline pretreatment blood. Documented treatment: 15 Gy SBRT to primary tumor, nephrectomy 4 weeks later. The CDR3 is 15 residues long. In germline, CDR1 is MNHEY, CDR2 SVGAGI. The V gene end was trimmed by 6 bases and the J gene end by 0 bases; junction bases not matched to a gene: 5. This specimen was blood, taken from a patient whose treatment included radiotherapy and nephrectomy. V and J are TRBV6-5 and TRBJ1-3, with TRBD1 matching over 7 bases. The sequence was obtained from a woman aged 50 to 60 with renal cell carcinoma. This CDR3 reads CASSRDSPSGNTIYF. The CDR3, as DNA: TGTGCCAGCAGCCGGGACAGTCCCTCTGGAAACACCATATATTTT.